Listed here are 31 T cell receptor beta chains from one sample, sequenced in a study of blood T cell repertoires in COVID-19. Profiled with immunoSEQ multiplex PCR; TCRdb holds only in-frame clones, not every one. The sample lists around 94,000 clones, approximately 86% occurring once. Specimen: peripheral blood. These receptors were collected from a man aged 80 or over with acute or convalescent COVID-19.

The V gene is TRBV15, the J gene TRBJ2-7; weak D call: TRBD1 (7 bases). V lost 0 bases and J 12 bases, leaving 15 bases between the germline ends. This CDR3 region has 13 residues. The V gene's germline CDR1 is LNHNV and CDR2 YYDKDF (reference sequence). CDR3 residues: CATSRDPGGSRYF. The CDR3 bases are TGTGCCACCAGCAGAGATCCAGGGGGGAGTCGGTACTTC. Complete variable domain (other parts from reference TRBV15 and TRBJ2-7): DAMVIQNPRYQVTQFGKPVTLSCSQTLNHNVMYWYQQKSSQAPKLLFHYYDKDFNNEADTPDNFQSRRPNTSFCFLDIRSPGLGDTAMYLCATSRDPGGSRYFGPGTRLTVT.

This chain uses TRBV6-2 or TRBV6-3 with TRBJ2-1, with 8 nucleotides matching TRBD2. This CDR3 is built from 11 residues. Germline CDR1 MNHEY, CDR2 SVGEGT. V was pared by 4 bases and J by 15 bases, with 5 bases of the junction left unmatched. This CDR3 is CASSSAGVPFF. The CDR3 region has the DNA TGTGCCAGCAGTTCAGCGGGAGTCCCGTTCTTC.

The chain carries TRBV6-2 or TRBV6-3 and TRBJ2-1; 7 bases match TRBD2. Trimming removed 4 bases from V and 9 bases from J; junction bases left unmatched: 9. The germline CDR1 and CDR2 sequences are MNHEY and SVGEGT. CDR3 length equals 14 residues. Written as DNA, the CDR3 is TGTGCCAGCAGTTTACAGGTTGGGGGGGGTGAGCAGTTCTTC. Translated, it gives CASSLQVGGGEQFF.

The gene calls are TRBV30 and TRBJ2-7, with D perhaps TRBD1 (6 bases). CDR3 size: 12 residues. The germline gives CDR1 GTSNPN, CDR2 SVGIG (reference sequence). Trimming stripped 7 bases from V and 2 bases from J, with 12 bases between. Here the CDR3 DNA reads TGTGCCTCCGGGACATCTCCCTACGAGCAGTACTTC. Protein sequence: CASGTSPYEQYF.

The V gene is TRBV4-2, the J gene TRBJ2-7, with 7 bases matching TRBD1. The V gene's germline CDR1 is LGHNA and CDR2 YNFKEQ. This CDR3 is 15 amino acids long. V was pared by 1 base and J by 3 bases, with 6 bases of the junction left unmatched. CDR3 region: CASSQAGGKHYEQYF. CDR3 sequence (DNA): TGTGCCAGCAGCCAAGCAGGGGGAAAGCACTACGAGCAGTACTTC.

The rearrangement joins TRBV7-2 to TRBJ2-3, with TRBD2 identical over 10 bases. CDR1 SGHTA and CDR2 FQGNSA come from the germline V gene. This CDR3 has 17 residues. J was trimmed by 6 bases and V by 5 bases; bases with no gene match: 14. The CDR3 reads CASSQGVAGGGLDTQYF. CDR3 coding DNA: TGTGCCAGCAGCCAGGGGGTAGCGGGAGGAGGGTTGGATACGCAGTATTTT.

V and J are TRBV7-9 and TRBJ2-3; D perhaps matches TRBD2 (5 bases). Germline assignment: CDR1 SEHNR and CDR2 FQNEAQ (reference sequence). V was trimmed by 2 bases and J by 2 bases, leaving 11 bases between them. CDR3 size: 15 residues. DNA of the CDR3: TGTGCCAGCAGCTTATTGGACGGGGTCACAGATACGCAGTATTTT. The encoded protein is CASSLLDGVTDTQYF.

The CDR3 region has the DNA TGTGCCAGCAGCAAATGCCGGGGAGTCGGGGAGCAGTACTTC. Protein: CASSKCRGVGEQYF. The V and J genes are TRBV21-1 and TRBJ2-7; the table names TRBD2, a call not compared with the DNA. TRBV21-1 is shown as a pseudogene. The CDR3 runs 14 residues.

This chain joins TRBV6-5 and TRBJ1-4; no firm D call. In germline, CDR1 is MNHEY, CDR2 SVGAGI. This CDR3 is 15 amino acids long. V dropped 1 base and J dropped 4 bases, with 10 bases sitting between them. This CDR3 is CASSYYGGRNEKLFF. CDR3 coding DNA: TGTGCCAGCAGTTACTACGGAGGACGTAATGAAAAACTGTTTTTT.

The rearrangement joins TRBV7-2 to TRBJ2-5; D gene unclear. The CDR3 has 14 residues. Germline CDR1 and CDR2: SGHTA and FQGNSA. V was trimmed by 1 base and J by 1 base, leaving 7 bases between them. This chain's CDR3 is CASSLGAVQETQYF. The CDR3, as DNA: TGTGCCAGCAGCTTAGGGGCAGTCCAAGAGACCCAGTACTTC.

This clone was observed a few times. V and J are TRBV14 and TRBJ2-6; D is unresolved. CDR1 and CDR2 from the germline V gene are SGHDN and FVKESK. Trimming removed 5 bases at V and 4 bases at J, with 12 bases between. This CDR3 is built from 15 residues. The CDR3 coding sequence is TGTGCCAGCAGCGAGTCGGGTTCAGGGGCCAACGTCCTGACTTTC. Its translation: CASSESGSGANVLTF. The full variable domain, rest sourced from reference TRBV14 and TRBJ2-6, is EAGVTQFPSHSVIEKGQTVTLRCDPISGHDNLYWYRRVMGKEIKFLLHFVKESKQDESGMPNNRFLAERTGGTYSTLKVQPAELEDSGVYFCASSESGSGANVLTFGAGSRLTVL.

A word on this clone: Other DNA sequences of this sample code for an identical CDR3. V usage is TRBV6-5 and J usage is TRBJ2-2; D may be TRBD1 (7 bases). Germline loops: CDR1 MNHEY, CDR2 SVGAGI. Trimming cost V 11 bases and J 5 bases, with 9 bases left between them. This CDR3 is built from 11 residues. The CDR3 DNA reads as TGTGCCGCAGGGGGGACCGGGGAGCTGTTTTTT. Amino acids: CAAGGTGELFF.

The V call is TRBV6-5, the J call TRBJ2-5; a possible D gene is TRBD2 (7 bases). The CDR3 extends over 15 amino acids. Germline V gives CDR1 MNHEY, CDR2 SVGAGI. The V gene lost 5 bases and the J gene lost 1 base, with 14 bases spanning the gap. The CDR3 nucleotides are TGTGCCAGCAGTCCCTGGGGGGGGCTCCAAGAGACCCAGTACTTC. This gives the protein CASSPWGGLQETQYF.

This chain uses TRBV9 with TRBJ2-7, with TRBD2 matching 11 bases. The CDR3 has 15 residues. CDR1 is SGDLS, CDR2 YYNGEE, per germline. V shed 4 bases and J 6 bases; nucleotides not matched to a gene: 9. As DNA, the CDR3 is TGTGCCAGCAGCCCCCGGGATAGCGGGAGGGTCGAGCAGTACTTC. Its protein product is CASSPRDSGRVEQYF.

This clone was observed a handful of times. This chain connects TRBV3-1 (or the pseudogene TRBV3-2) to TRBJ2-5, with 10 positions matching TRBD2. The CDR3 consists of 14 residues. CDR1 and CDR2 (germline): LGHDT, YNNKEL (reference sequence). Germline trimming cut 5 bases from V and 8 bases from J; bases unmatched to any gene: 8. Written as DNA, the CDR3 is TGTGCCAGCAGCTCCGGGACTAGCGCCCTTACCCAGTACTTC. Protein product: CASSSGTSALTQYF.

The CDR3: CASSFDFTGGYGYTF. The CDR3 nucleotides are TGTGCCAGCAGCTTTGATTTTACAGGGGGCTATGGCTACACCTTC. V gene TRBV7-9 combines with J gene TRBJ1-2, with 8 nucleotides matching TRBD1. The CDR3 is made up of 15 amino acids. After removal of 3 bases from V and 4 bases from J, the junction contained 7 bases not matched to a gene. Germline values: CDR1 SEHNR, CDR2 FQNEAQ (reference sequence). Using reference TRBV7-9 and TRBJ1-2 for the parts outside the CDR3, the full variable domain is DTGVSQNPRHKITKRGQNVTFRCDPISEHNRLYWYRQTLGQGPEFLTYFQNEAQLEKSRLLSDRFSAERPKGSFSTLEIQRTEQGDSAMYLCASSFDFTGGYGYTFGSGTRLTVV.

CDR3: CASSYAGGGYTF. The CDR3 bases are TGTGCCAGCAGTTACGCAGGGGGAGGCTACACCTTC. The J gene is TRBJ1-2, the V gene TRBV6-6, with 7 bases fitting TRBD1. CDR3 length: 12 residues. Trimming at V came to 2 bases and at J to 8 bases, leaving 2 bases not matched to a gene. Per germline, CDR1 MNHNY and CDR2 SVGAGI (reference sequence).

The chain links TRBV6-7 to TRBJ2-1, with 12 bases aligning to TRBD2. TRBV6-7 is recorded as an ORF, its role being uncertain. CDR3 length: 19 residues. The trim removed 3 bases at V and 0 bases at J, leaving 9 bases unmatched. CDR3 DNA: TGTGCCAGCAGTTATAAGGCTAGCGGGAGGGCCAGCTCCTACAATGAGCAGTTCTTC. Translating gives CASSYKASGRASSYNEQFF.

This clone was observed once. V is TRBV5-6 and J is TRBJ2-1, with 8 bases identical to TRBD2. The CDR3 has 15 residues. CDR1 and CDR2 from the germline V gene are SGHDT and YYEEEE. The ends lost 4 bases at V and 0 bases at J; junction bases unmatched: 3. CDR3: CASSRGRPSYNEQFF. The CDR3 nucleotides are TGTGCCAGCAGCCGCGGGAGGCCCTCCTACAATGAGCAGTTCTTC.

The V and J genes are TRBV5-4 and TRBJ2-3, with 11 nucleotides matching TRBD2. Germline V CDR1 and CDR2: SGHNT, YYREEE (reference sequence). The V and J ends lost 5 bases and 2 bases, in that order; junction bases with no gene match: 7. The CDR3 totals 16 residues. DNA for the CDR3: TGTGCCAGCAGGGCGACTAGCGGGGTGATCACAGATACGCAGTATTTT. Amino acids: CASRATSGVITDTQYF.

The V gene is TRBV19, the J gene TRBJ2-3; TRBD2 agrees at 9 bases. J gave up 7 bases and V 4 bases, and 15 bases lay outside the gene matches. Germline lookup yields CDR1 LNHDA and CDR2 SQIVND (reference sequence). This CDR3 contains 17 residues. The chain's CDR3 is CASSNGRREGLSNTQYF. The CDR3 DNA reads as TGTGCCAGTAGTAATGGGCGGCGGGAGGGCCTCAGCAATACGCAGTATTTT.

The V call is TRBV15, the J call TRBJ2-7, with 8 bases aligning to TRBD2. Germline lookup yields CDR1 LNHNV and CDR2 YYDKDF (reference sequence). Germline trimming cut 0 bases from V and 9 bases from J; bases unmatched to any gene: 19. The CDR3 is 18 amino acids. The CDR3 spells CATSRDTGTRISQPRQYF. The CDR3 bases are TGTGCCACCAGCAGAGATACGGGGACTAGAATATCCCAACCGAGGCAGTACTTC.

The rearrangement joins TRBV12-5 to TRBJ2-1; no reliable D call. Germline CDR1 is LGHNT and CDR2 is FRNRAP. This CDR3 spans 11 amino acids. Trimming shortened V by 2 bases and J by 8 bases, and 4 bases separated the two germline ends. The CDR3 protein is CASGLRDEQFF. Here the CDR3 DNA reads TGTGCTAGTGGTTTGCGGGATGAGCAGTTCTTC. Filled out from reference TRBV12-5 and TRBJ2-1, the complete variable domain reads DARVTQTPRHKVTEMGQEVTMRCQPILGHNTVFWYRQTMMQGLELLAYFRNRAPLDDSGMPKDRFSAEMPDATLATLKIQPSEPRDSAVYFCASGLRDEQFFGPGTRLTVL.

This chain connects TRBV4-3 to TRBJ1-1; a weak D match, TRBD1 (5 bases). The V end lost 2 bases, the J end lost 5 bases, and 12 bases lay between the germline ends. This CDR3 is built from 14 residues. Germline V gene sequence: CDR1 LGHNA, CDR2 YSLEER. The CDR3 DNA sequence: TGCGCCAGCAGCCAAAACGTAAGGGGTACTGAAGCTTTCTTT. It specifies CASSQNVRGTEAFF.

The rearrangement uses TRBV5-8 and TRBJ2-1, with 11 bases matching TRBD1. This CDR3 has 15 residues. Germline values: CDR1 SGHTS, CDR2 YDEGEE. Unmatched junction bases numbered 6, after V lost 5 bases and J lost 5 bases. CDR3 in DNA: TGTGCCAGCAGTCGGGACAGGGGGATCAACAATGAGCAGTTCTTC. Protein product: CASSRDRGINNEQFF. The full variable domain, its missing parts supplied by reference TRBV5-8 and TRBJ2-1, is EAGVTQSPTHLIKTRGQQATLRCSPISGHTSVYWYQQALGLGLQFLLWYDEGEERNRGNFPPRFSGRQFPNYSSELNVNALELEDSALYLCASSRDRGINNEQFFGPGTRLTVL.

The CDR3 DNA reads as TGTGCCAGCAGCTTAGTTGGGCAGGGAGGGAACACTGAAGCTTTCTTT. Translation gives CASSLVGQGGNTEAFF. This chain links TRBV7-9 with TRBJ1-1; TRBD1 might be the D (5 bases). Germline CDR1 and CDR2: SEHNR and FQNEAQ (reference sequence). CDR3 length equals 16 residues. V was clipped by 1 base and J by 1 base, with 13 bases between them.

V is TRBV4-1 and J is TRBJ1-6; D might be TRBD1 (6 bases). Germline V gene lookup returns CDR1 MGHRA and CDR2 YSYEKL. Trimming shortened V by 1 base and J by 7 bases, and 11 bases separated the two germline ends. The length of the CDR3 is 15 residues. In nucleotides, the CDR3 is TGCGCCAGCAGCCAAGCCCAGGGGATGAATTCACCCCTCCACTTT. Amino acid sequence: CASSQAQGMNSPLHF.

J is TRBJ2-1 and V is TRBV6-5, with TRBD2 matching 11 bases. The V and J ends lost 7 bases and 9 bases, in that order; junction bases with no gene match: 11. CDR1 is MNHEY, CDR2 SVGAGI, per germline. The CDR3 is made up of 15 amino acids. The CDR3 reads CASNPTSGRLGEQFF. The CDR3 DNA reads as TGTGCCAGCAATCCAACTAGCGGGAGACTGGGTGAGCAGTTCTTC.

The gene calls are TRBV10-3 and TRBJ1-6; tentative D call: TRBD1 (6 bases). The CDR3 covers 14 residues. The V gene's germline CDR1 is ENHRY and CDR2 SYGVKD. V was trimmed by 6 bases and J by 6 bases, leaving 12 bases between them. CDR3 DNA: TGTGCCATCAGAAGGACAGAGAGTAATTCACCCCTCCACTTT. As protein: CAIRRTESNSPLHF.

The V gene is TRBV9, the J gene TRBJ2-3; 9 bases map to TRBD2. CDR1 and CDR2 from the germline V gene are SGDLS and YYNGEE. Trimming took 4 bases from V and 3 from J; bases not matched to a gene: 12. This CDR3 has 17 amino acids. The CDR3: CASSPRLAGGQTDTQYF. CDR3 in DNA: TGTGCCAGCAGCCCCCGGCTGGCGGGAGGGCAAACAGATACGCAGTATTTT.

The chain is built from TRBV19 and TRBJ2-7, with TRBD1 matching 9 bases. Unmatched junction bases numbered 3, after V lost 5 bases and J lost 4 bases. This CDR3 has 13 amino acids. Looked up from germline, CDR1 is LNHDA and CDR2 is SQIVND (reference sequence). The CDR3 loop reads CASSLDRGYEQYF. In nucleotides, the CDR3 is TGTGCCAGTAGTCTCGACAGGGGGTACGAGCAGTACTTC.